The rows below give T cell receptor beta chains drawn from one sample of a study of breast tumors, draining lymph nodes, adjacent tissues. TCRdb reprocessed the multiplex PCR reads with MiXCR, giving one entry per CDR3 protein. The repertoire holds about 230,000 distinct CDR3 sequences, with 32% as singletons. Sequencing input: axillary lymph node tissue. All receptors come from a female donor with breast cancer. Some clones in this sample may be carry-over from other donors' samples. CDR3s include the opening cysteine and the closing phenylalanine or tryptophan. The D gene is left open where the match is weak. The size entry is marked missing in some rows and otherwise reads once, few, many or a size class.

V	size	D	J	CDR3	DNA
TRBV5-6	many	.	TRBJ1-6	CASTIRAGENSPLHF	TGTGCCAGCACAATTCGTGCAGGGGAGAATTCACCCCTCCACTTT
TRBV19	.	.	TRBJ2-3	CASSKRGTDTQYF	TGTGCCAGTAGTAAGAGGGGCACAGATACGCAGTATTTT
TRBV29-1	.	.	TRBJ1-4	CSVARGINEKLFF	TGCAGCGTTGCACGGGGAATTAATGAAAAACTGTTTTTT
TRBV5-1	many	.	TRBJ2-5	CASSPGTSTETQYF	TGCGCCAGCAGCCCAGGGACTTCGACAGAGACCCAGTACTTC
TRBV2	few	.	TRBJ1-1	CASRVQQGGNTEAFF	TGTGCCAGCAGGGTCCAACAGGGAGGGAACACTGAAGCTTTCTTT
TRBV6-2/TRBV6-3	many	TRBD1	TRBJ2-7	CASSHRDRNTYEQYF	TGTGCCAGCAGTCACCGGGACAGGAATACCTACGAGCAGTACTTC
TRBV6-6	many	TRBD1	TRBJ2-5	CASRLQGQPSETQYF	TGTGCCAGCAGGTTACAGGGACAGCCCTCCGAGACCCAGTACTTC
TRBV2	.	.	TRBJ2-5	CASSETGYF	TGTGCCAGCAGTGAAACAGGGTACTTC
TRBV5-1	.	.	TRBJ2-5	CASSAILVSNETQYF	TGCGCCAGCAGCGCCATACTAGTTAGCAATGAGACCCAGTACTTC
TRBV24-1	.	TRBD1	TRBJ1-2	CATSGTGDYGYAF	TGTGCCACCAGTGGAACAGGGGACTATGGCTACGCCTTC
TRBV18	many	TRBD2	TRBJ2-1	CASSPLGSGSPYNEQFF	TGTGCCAGCTCACCACTGGGTAGCGGGAGTCCCTACAATGAGCAGTTCTTC
TRBV6-6	many	.	TRBJ2-7	CASSPSGENPYEQYF	TGTGCCAGCAGTCCCTCGGGGGAAAATCCCTACGAGCAGTACTTC
TRBV7-8	many	.	TRBJ2-7	CASSLWETYEQYF	TGTGCCAGCAGTTTGTGGGAAACCTACGAGCAGTACTTC
TRBV6-5	many	TRBD2	TRBJ2-7	CASSYGTTPYEQYF	TGTGCCAGCAGTTACGGGACTACCCCCTACGAGCAGTACTTC
TRBV18	.	TRBD2	TRBJ2-3	CASSPGLAGVTGTDTQYF	TGTGCCAGCTCACCAGGTCTAGCGGGAGTGACTGGCACAGATACGCAGTATTTT
TRBV6-2/TRBV6-3	.	.	TRBJ2-3	CASERQPRTDTQYF	TGTGCCAGCGAACGACAGCCGCGCACAGATACGCAGTATTTT
TRBV12-5	many	.	TRBJ2-7	CARGGTYEQYF	TGTGCTAGGGGGGGCACCTACGAGCAGTACTTC
TRBV7-2	many	.	TRBJ1-5	CASSPPGAYQPQHF	TGTGCCAGCAGCCCACCGGGGGCTTATCAGCCCCAGCATTTT
TRBV19	.	TRBD1	TRBJ1-2	CASSILQGWNGYTF	TGTGCCAGTAGTATTCTACAGGGGTGGAATGGCTACACCTTC
TRBV7-9	many	TRBD1	TRBJ1-3	CASSLEDRGNTIYF	TGTGCCAGCAGCTTAGAGGACAGGGGAAACACCATATATTTT